This passage covers 3 T cell receptor beta chains from one sample sequenced in a study of T-cell reconstitution after alpha-beta-depleted transplantation in children. For TCRbeta, the library was prepared with unique molecular identifiers. MiXCR was run by TCRdb on the PCR reads, yielding one entry per CDR3 protein. The profile shows around 250,000 distinct CDR3 sequences, more than 20% of them singletons. Specimen: PBMCs, collected before TCRalphabeta/CD19-depleted stem cell transplant. The receptors shown here come from a girl aged 2 to 10 with Fanconi anemia, due to receive a stem cell transplant.

This clonotype was found many times. The chain carries TRBV28 and TRBJ2-2, with D unclear. This CDR3 region has 16 residues. Per the germline V gene, CDR1 is MDHEN and CDR2 is SYDVKM. With 5 bases removed from V and 6 bases from J, the gap between germline ends came to 19 bases. CDR3 DNA: TGTGCCAGCAGTCCTATCTTCCTCGACGTCCCCGGGGAGCTGTTTTTT. Amino acids: CASSPIFLDVPGELFF.

The sample holds many counts of this clonotype. This chain's CDR3 is CSVVGGEAYEQYF. The CDR3 region has the DNA TGCAGCGTTGTAGGGGGAGAGGCCTACGAGCAGTACTTC. V gene TRBV29-1 combines with J gene TRBJ2-7, with TRBD1 as a possible D gene (6 bases). V dropped 4 bases and J dropped 2 bases, with 12 bases sitting between them. CDR1 is SQVTM, CDR2 ANQGSEA, per germline. This CDR3 has 13 amino acids.

J is TRBJ2-1 and V is TRBV6-4, with TRBD2 identical over 11 bases. The length of the CDR3 is 16 residues. Germline loops: CDR1 MRHNA, CDR2 SNTAGT. V gave up 6 bases and J gave up 6 bases; unmatched junction bases: 10. The CDR3 nucleotides are TGTGCCAGCAGCGAGCAACTAGCGGGAGTTTCCAATGAGCAGTTCTTC. Protein sequence: CASSEQLAGVSNEQFF.